What follows are 10 T cell receptor beta chains derived from one specimen sequenced in a study of T-cell reconstitution after alpha-beta-depleted transplantation in children. This sample's TCRbeta library carried unique molecular identifier barcodes. Each CDR3 protein is one row after TCRdb ran MiXCR on the PCR reads. The sample gives around 370,000 distinct CDR3 sequences, around a tenth of which show up once; roughly 2.5% is in the top ten. The specimen was PBMCs from the stem cell graft donor, collected from the stem cell graft. These receptors all come from a human donor who donated a stem cell graft to a child with acute lymphoblastic leukemia.

The chain couples TRBV4-3 to TRBJ2-2, with D perhaps TRBD2 (5 bases). V lost 1 base and J lost 7, with 16 bases in between. The CDR3 has 16 amino acids. The germline gives CDR1 LGHNA, CDR2 YSLEER. The CDR3 loop is CASSQGVAAGGGELFF. The CDR3 coding sequence is TGCGCCAGCAGCCAAGGGGTCGCAGCCGGAGGCGGGGAGCTGTTTTTT.

This clonotype showed up many times. The V and J genes are TRBV5-1 and TRBJ2-4; no reliable D call. There are 12 residues in the CDR3. Germline V CDR1 and CDR2: SGHRS, YFSETQ. Trimming left V 8 bases short and J 5 bases short, with 11 bases between. The CDR3 loop reads CASRSGENIQYF. In nucleotides, the CDR3 is TGCGCCAGTCGATCAGGAGAAAACATTCAGTACTTC.

This clonotype was seen many times. The rearrangement joins TRBV9 to TRBJ2-5; the match to TRBD1 covers 8 bases. The V gene's germline CDR1 is SGDLS and CDR2 YYNGEE. The CDR3 is 13 amino acids. V trimming: 4 bases; J trimming: 4 bases; junction bases outside the gene matches: 3. The CDR3 protein is CASSPDRGETQYF. The CDR3, as DNA: TGTGCCAGCAGCCCTGACAGGGGAGAGACCCAGTACTTC.

This clonotype was seen a few times. The chain recombines TRBV7-2 with TRBJ2-7; possibly TRBD2 for D (5 bases). The germline V and J ends were trimmed by 5 bases and 3 bases, with 17 bases remaining between them. The germline CDR1 and CDR2 sequences are SGHTA and FQGNSA. This CDR3 is 15 amino acids long. In DNA, the CDR3 is TGTGCCAGCAGCCGCATCCCGGACGACTACTACGAGCAGTACTTC. Its protein is CASSRIPDDYYEQYF.

The chain is built from TRBV6-2 or TRBV6-3 and TRBJ2-1; no firm D call. The CDR3 sequence is 12 residues long. The V gene lost 5 bases and the J gene lost 4 bases, with 6 bases spanning the gap. From germline, CDR1 is MNHEY and CDR2 SVGEGT. CDR3 sequence: CASSQSYNEQFF. For the CDR3, the DNA is TGTGCCAGCAGTCAGTCGTACAATGAGCAGTTCTTC.

This clonotype was counted between two and nine times. V is TRBV4-3 and J is TRBJ2-2; D is unresolved. Germline V lookup: CDR1 LGHNA, CDR2 YSLEER. CDR3 size: 15 residues. V was pared by 6 bases and J by 5 bases, with 16 bases between. The CDR3 nucleotides are TGCGCCAGCAGTATGAGCGAAGCTTGGACCGGGGAGCTGTTTTTT. It yields the protein CASSMSEAWTGELFF.

The chain joins TRBV4-2 to TRBJ2-2; 7 nucleotides align to TRBD2. V was clipped by 1 base and J by 5 bases; unmatched bases: 7. Germline CDR1 LGHNA, CDR2 YNFKEQ. The CDR3 sequence is 16 residues long. The CDR3 bases are TGTGCCAGCAGCCAAGCCCGGACTAGTTTTACCGGGGAGCTGTTTTTT. Residues: CASSQARTSFTGELFF.

This clonotype was counted only a few times. The CDR3 protein is CASSLARTGGNQPQHF. The CDR3 DNA follows: TGTGCCAGCAGCTTAGCGAGGACAGGGGGCAATCAGCCCCAGCATTTT. The V and J genes are TRBV7-8 and TRBJ1-5; 9 bases line up with TRBD1. V lost 0 bases and J lost 2; bases outside the gene matches: 2. The CDR3 has 16 residues. Germline V lookup: CDR1 SGHVS, CDR2 FQNEAQ.

The chain links TRBV12-3 or TRBV12-4 to TRBJ2-7; possibly TRBD1 for D (6 bases). The CDR3 is 9 amino acids. V lost 8 bases and J 13 bases, leaving 12 bases between the germline ends. CDR3 DNA: TGTGCCAGCTTCCCCGGGACATACTTC. Translated, it gives CASFPGTYF.

This clonotype was seen only once. This chain links TRBV12-3 or TRBV12-4 with TRBJ1-1; no firm D call. The V end lost 8 bases, the J end lost 1 base, and 17 bases lay between the germline ends. The CDR3 contains 15 residues. CDR3 sequence: CASGRARVTNTEAFF. The CDR3 nucleotides are TGTGCCAGCGGACGCGCACGAGTGACGAACACTGAAGCTTTCTTT.